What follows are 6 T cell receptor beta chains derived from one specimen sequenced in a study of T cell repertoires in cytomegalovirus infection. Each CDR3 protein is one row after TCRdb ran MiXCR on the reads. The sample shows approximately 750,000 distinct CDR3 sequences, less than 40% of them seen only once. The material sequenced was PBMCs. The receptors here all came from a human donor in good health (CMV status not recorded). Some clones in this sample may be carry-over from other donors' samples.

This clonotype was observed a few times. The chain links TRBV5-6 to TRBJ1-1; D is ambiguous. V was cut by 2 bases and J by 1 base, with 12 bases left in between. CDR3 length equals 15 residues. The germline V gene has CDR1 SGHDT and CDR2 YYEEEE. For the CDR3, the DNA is TGTGCCAGCAGCTTCCTCCGGCAAGGGAACACTGAAGCTTTCTTT. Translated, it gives CASSFLRQGNTEAFF. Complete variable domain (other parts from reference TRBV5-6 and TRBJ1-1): DAGVTQSPTHLIKTRGQQVTLRCSPKSGHDTVSWYQQALGQGPQFIFQYYEEEERQRGNFPDRFSGHQFPNYSSELNVNALLLGDSALYLCASSFLRQGNTEAFFGQGTRLTVV.

The DNA of the CDR3 is TGCAGTGCTAGTTTGTCTGGGGAGGGGAATGAGCAGTTCTTC. Translating gives CSASLSGEGNEQFF. This chain links TRBV20-1 with TRBJ2-1; 7 bases fit TRBD2. The CDR3 totals 14 residues. V was clipped by 3 bases and J by 7 bases; unmatched bases: 9. Germline V gives CDR1 DFQATT, CDR2 SNEGSKA (reference sequence).

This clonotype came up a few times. The DNA of the CDR3 is TGTGCCAGCAGTTTATTTTCAAGCGACGAGCAGTACTTC. It codes for CASSLFSSDEQYF. This rearrangement joins TRBV28 to TRBJ2-7; D not resolved. The CDR3 runs 13 residues. The V gene lost 1 base and the J gene lost 5 bases, with 9 bases spanning the gap. Germline CDR1 and CDR2: MDHEN and SYDVKM.

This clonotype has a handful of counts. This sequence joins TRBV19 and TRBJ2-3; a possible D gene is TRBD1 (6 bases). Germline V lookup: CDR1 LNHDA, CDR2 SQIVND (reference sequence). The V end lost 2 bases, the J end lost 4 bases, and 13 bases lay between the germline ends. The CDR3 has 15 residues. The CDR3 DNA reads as TGTGCCAGTAGTATATCGTGGGGGCGCTCAGATACGCAGTATTTT. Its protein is CASSISWGRSDTQYF. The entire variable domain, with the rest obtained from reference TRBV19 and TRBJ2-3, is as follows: DGGITQSPKYLFRKEGQNVTLSCEQNLNHDAMYWYRQDPGQGLRLIYYSQIVNDFQKGDIAEGYSVSREKKESFPLTVTSAQKNPTAFYLCASSISWGRSDTQYFGPGTRLTVL.

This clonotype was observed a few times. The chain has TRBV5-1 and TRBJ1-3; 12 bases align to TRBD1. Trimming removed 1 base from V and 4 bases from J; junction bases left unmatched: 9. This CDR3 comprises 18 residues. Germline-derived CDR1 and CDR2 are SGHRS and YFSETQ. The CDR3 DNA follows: TGCGCCAGCAGCTTGCGACCGGGACAGGGGGCGGCCGGAAACACCATATATTTT. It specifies CASSLRPGQGAAGNTIYF.

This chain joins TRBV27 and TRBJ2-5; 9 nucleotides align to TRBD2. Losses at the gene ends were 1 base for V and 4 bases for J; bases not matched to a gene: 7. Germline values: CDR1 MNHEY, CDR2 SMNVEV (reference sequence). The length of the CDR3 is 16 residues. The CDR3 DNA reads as TGTGCCAGCAGTTTATTCCCTAGCGGGATAGGAGAGACCCAGTACTTC. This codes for CASSLFPSGIGETQYF.